The source of this T cell receptor (beta chain) is a study of T cell responses to AZD1222 COVID-19 vaccine. The V gene lost 0 bases and the J gene lost 2 bases, with 13 bases spanning the gap. The CDR3 consists of 16 residues. Germline lookup yields CDR1 MNHEY and CDR2 SVGAGI. This table comes from immunoSEQ multiplex PCR, and its TCRdb copy is limited to in-frame clones, with some not included. Of 100,000 to 120,000 clones detected, roughly 92% appear once; the ten largest clones hold more than 2%. The sequencing used peripheral blood, collected 28 days after the second AZD1222 dose. The chain is built from TRBV6-5 and TRBJ1-2; TRBD1 might be the D (6 bases). The clonotype was recovered from an adult who received the AZD1222 COVID-19 vaccine. The CDR3 protein is CASSYSDRWANYGYTF. The CDR3 nucleotides are TGTGCCAGCAGTTACTCTGACAGGTGGGCCAACTATGGCTACACCTTC.